The rows below give T cell receptor beta chains drawn from one sample of a study of blood T cell repertoires in COVID-19. Using immunoSEQ multiplex PCR, the repertoire was profiled, and TCRdb retains in-frame clones only, with some absent. Altogether 250,000 to 350,000 clones are present, 70% to 90% being singletons, with the ten largest covering 0.85% to 0.9%. The sequencing sample was made of peripheral blood. The receptors come from a human donor with COVID-19, enrolled during active disease. The donor label of this sample is uncertain. CDR3s leave out the opening cysteine and the closing phenylalanine or tryptophan. D genes are given only for firm matches.

v_call	d_call	j_call	cdr3_aa
TRBV30	TRBD2	TRBJ2-7	AWTTSVAYEQY
TRBV24-1	TRBD1	TRBJ1-2	ATSSGTGGFPNYGYT
TRBV2	TRBD1	TRBJ1-5	ASSGRRGLDQPQH
TRBV7-8	TRBD2	TRBJ2-1	ASSSSGTRNNEQF
TRBV18	TRBD1	TRBJ1-1	ASSRDRANTEAF
TRBV19	NA	TRBJ1-5	ASSIDRVGDQPQH
TRBV30	TRBD1	TRBJ1-2	AGQDSYGYT
TRBV15	NA	TRBJ2-1	ATSPRLDNEQF
TRBV5-6	TRBD1	TRBJ1-2	ASSFGTGSVNYGYT
TRBV5-6	NA	TRBJ1-4	ASRSRGQGNEKLF
TRBV11-2	NA	TRBJ1-4	ASSLGQASTNEKLF
TRBV28	TRBD2	TRBJ2-1	ASRTLAGVNEQF
TRBV5-1	NA	TRBJ2-7	ASSSTQGGGEQY
TRBV5-1	NA	TRBJ1-1	ASSLEGFATEAF
TRBV30	NA	TRBJ2-5	GLGLGETQY
TRBV29-1	TRBD1	TRBJ1-1	SVETRTGMNTEAF
TRBV6-4	TRBD2	TRBJ2-1	ASSRTSDFSYNEQF
TRBV12-3/TRBV12-4	NA	TRBJ1-2	ASRGRNYGYT
TRBV19	NA	TRBJ2-7	ASSISRDEQY
TRBV29-1	TRBD1	TRBJ1-2	SVGQGSYYGYT
TRBV15	NA	TRBJ1-3	ATSRVGNTIY
TRBV11-2	NA	TRBJ2-5	ASSPKGLSAQETQY
TRBV11-2	NA	TRBJ1-5	ASSLDPGGRQPQH
TRBV6-5	TRBD1	TRBJ2-1	ASSLVAGGNYNEQF
TRBV19	TRBD1	TRBJ1-1	ASSSGTGWAEAF
TRBV2	NA	TRBJ2-5	ASSDWTEQETQY
TRBV2	TRBD1	TRBJ1-1	ASSTDRGQKGWSEAF
TRBV7-9	NA	TRBJ2-3	ASSPLTHASTDTQY
TRBV7-2	TRBD2	TRBJ2-3	ASSIVAGGPDTQY